This T cell receptor (beta chain) came from a study of shared clonotypes between healthy human individuals (dated by TCRdb to 2018 to 2020). Background for the entire study: A couple of women and a few men aged 18 to 49 years were included in the cohort. For each donor, CD4 naive and CD4 memory were each given three plates, CD8 naive was given two plates, and CD8 memory was given one plate. Blood TCR repertoires of five healthy adults were deeply sequenced to estimate repertoire size and the extent of clonotype sharing between individuals. Libraries were prepared and TCR repertoires were sequenced by different laboratories using diverse techniques, in order to increase sequencing depth and limit assay-specific biases. Per donor, leukapheresis produced somewhere between about 0.8 and 9 billion PBMCs. The paper's findings and limits, for the study overall: Sampling was restricted to blood, and TCR repertoires in tissue are likely to differ from TCR repertoires in blood. The genetic and exposure-history diversity represented was limited by the small number of donors. Estimated clonotype richness was generally larger for naive than for memory subsets. Clonotypes shared by all four sorted-subset donors showed higher generation probabilities than non-shared clonotypes. Based on pairwise subsampling, the degree of clonotype sharing among donors was expected to be affected by sequencing depth. Rarefaction of sorted-subset datasets indicated incomplete sequencing despite the large sequencing depth. Sharing across several donors was observed for around 5% of naive CD4, less than 4% of naive CD8, about 2.3% of memory CD4, and less than 0.45% of memory CD8 clonotypes.

Remarks on this clone: Its binding antigen is unknown. The input lacks base qualities; no much larger clone sits a single base away.

CDR1 and CDR2, per the germline V gene, are MDHEN and SYDVKM. Including cysteine and phenylalanine, the CDR3 has 15 amino acids. Just CDR3 DNA is preserved here, 45 bases in frame from base 1. V and J are trimmed by 4 bases and 6 bases, and the gene matches miss 7 bases of the junction. CD8 naive samples consisted of CD45RO-negative cells that were positively selected for CCR7, yielding a CD45RA+CCR7+ population without TemRA cells. Healthy HIV-negative adults with no recently reported acute infections or vaccinations were included as donors. All donors were Caucasian adults living in Nashville, Tennessee, USA. Blood was collected by leukapheresis, and PBMCs were isolated by Ficoll-Histopaque density gradient centrifugation and then cryopreserved in liquid nitrogen vapor phase. Purity and quantity of every magnetically sorted T cell population were checked by analytical flow cytometry. From each sorted fraction, genomic DNA was isolated and quantified by UV absorbance on a Nanodrop 2000c.

Using the deep immunoSEQ assay, multiplex PCR amplified TCR CDR3 regions from genomic DNA. Extracted genomic DNA from each cell subset was spread evenly across all wells of several immunoSEQ 96-well plates, with each plate serving as a replicate. For sorted subsets, 200 to 250 ng of genomic DNA, equivalent to around 31,000 T cell genomes, went into each replicate PCR. The purified libraries were quantified using a Qubit 3.0 fluorometer, sized with a Bioanalyzer 2100, and then quantified again using the KAPA Library Quantification kit. Each immunoSEQ 96-well plate was sequenced on its own single-read 150-cycle Illumina NextSeq 550 flow cell. The authors processed their data as follows. Because the immunoSEQ output held only junctional sequences and lacked quality scores, the filtering could not match the filtering applied to full-length reads. To assign V/J genes and CDR3, sequences were annotated using PyIR, a Python wrapper for IgBLAST v1.9, with IMGT germline references. Reads were removed for weak V/J assignments (E-value above 1e-6), missing CDR3, stop codons, out-of-frame junctions, or ambiguous translated residues. V3J clonotypes were defined as sequences sharing the same inferred V gene, J gene, and CDR3 amino acid sequence. Percentage overlap between repertoires was computed as shared unique clonotypes divided by the size of the smaller repertoire. Repertoire richness was assessed with RTK rarefaction, the Chao1 estimator, and Recon v2.1 estimates of unobserved clonotypes. For all TCRbeta clonotypes obtained by the gDNA method from a handful of donors, generation probabilities were computed with OLGA. The table was pulled from immuneACCESS by TCRdb, which kept in-frame rearrangements only. Such tables lose some clones; where checked, under half of the loss comes from unresolved V genes, and the rest has no known cause. V, J and clone size derive from that table, while D and trimming were established from the DNA sequence. This sample holds about 2.1 million clones; under 95% were observed only once. Of the sample, roughly 1.7% falls within the top ten clones.

The sequencing sample was made of naive CD8+ T cells from PBMCs. The cell subset or site tag for this specimen amounts to: CD45RA+CCR7+. The chain couples TRBV28 to TRBJ2-2; 8 middle bases align to TRBD1. This clonotype originated in a man aged 18-30 years in good health. Some clones in this sample may be carry-over from other donors' samples. The CDR3 region has the sequence CASSSDREGAGELFF. The bases are TGTGCCAGCAGTTCGGACAGGGAAGGTGCCGGGGAGCTGTTTTTT.